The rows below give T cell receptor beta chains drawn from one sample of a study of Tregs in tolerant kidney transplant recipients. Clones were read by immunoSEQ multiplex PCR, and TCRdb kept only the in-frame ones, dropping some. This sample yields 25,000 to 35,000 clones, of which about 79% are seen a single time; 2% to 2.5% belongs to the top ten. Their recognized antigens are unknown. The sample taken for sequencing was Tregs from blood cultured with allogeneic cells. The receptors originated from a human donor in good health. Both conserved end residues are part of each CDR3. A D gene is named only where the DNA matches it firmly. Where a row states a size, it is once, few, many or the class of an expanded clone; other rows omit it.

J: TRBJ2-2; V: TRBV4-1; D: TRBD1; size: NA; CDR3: CASSLGTGLGELFF; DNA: TGCGCCAGCAGCCTAGGGACAGGGTTAGGGGAGCTGTTTTTT
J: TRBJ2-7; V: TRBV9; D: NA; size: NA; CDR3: CASSVGGTYEQYF; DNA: TGTGCCAGCAGCGTGGGCGGTACCTACGAGCAGTACTTC
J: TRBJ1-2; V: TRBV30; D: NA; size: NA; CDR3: CAWSVQWGYTF; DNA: TGTGCCTGGAGTGTTCAGTGGGGCTACACCTTC
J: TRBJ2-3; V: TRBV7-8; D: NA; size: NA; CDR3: CASSLEEGVVVTQYF; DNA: TGTGCCAGCAGCTTAGAGGAGGGAGTGGTGGTTACGCAGTATTTT
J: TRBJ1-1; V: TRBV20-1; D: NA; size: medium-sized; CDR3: CSAPDNTEAFF; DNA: TGCAGTGCTCCGGACAACACTGAAGCTTTCTTT
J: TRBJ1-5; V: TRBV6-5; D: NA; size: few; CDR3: CASSYGRPGSQPQHF; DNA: TGTGCCAGCAGTTACGGCCGGCCAGGGAGTCAGCCCCAGCATTTT
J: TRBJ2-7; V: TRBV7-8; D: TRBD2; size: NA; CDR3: CASSLAWGGYEQYF; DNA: TGTGCCAGCAGCTTAGCATGGGGGGGGTACGAGCAGTACTTC
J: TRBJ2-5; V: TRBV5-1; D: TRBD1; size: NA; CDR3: CASSLSRGSGETQYF; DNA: TGCGCCAGCAGCTTGTCCAGGGGGTCTGGGGAGACCCAGTACTTC
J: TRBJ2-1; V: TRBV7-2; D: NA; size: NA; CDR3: CASSLVVGGPSGEQFF; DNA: TGTGCCAGCAGCTTAGTTGTGGGAGGCCCATCGGGTGAGCAGTTCTTC
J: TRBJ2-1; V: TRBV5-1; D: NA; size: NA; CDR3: CASSLYAAVDNEQFF; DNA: TGCGCCAGCAGCTTGTATGCCGCTGTCGACAATGAGCAGTTCTTC
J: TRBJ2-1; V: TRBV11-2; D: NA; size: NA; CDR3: CASSLGRDNEQFF; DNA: TGTGCCAGCAGCTTAGGGCGAGACAATGAGCAGTTCTTC
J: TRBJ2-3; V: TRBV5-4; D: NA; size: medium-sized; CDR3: CASSLGQLSTDTQYF; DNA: TGTGCCAGCAGCTTGGGACAGTTAAGCACAGATACGCAGTATTTT
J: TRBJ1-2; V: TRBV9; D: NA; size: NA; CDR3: CASSPTLTLGGYTF; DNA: TGTGCCAGCAGCCCAACCCTAACCCTCGGCGGCTACACCTTC
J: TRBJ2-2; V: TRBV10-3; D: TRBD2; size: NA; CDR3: CAINPGGVNTGELFF; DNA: TGTGCCATCAACCCGGGGGGGGTGAACACCGGGGAGCTGTTTTTT
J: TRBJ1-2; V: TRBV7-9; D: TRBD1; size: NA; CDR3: CASSRTGNYGYTF; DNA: TGTGCCAGCAGCCGGACAGGGAACTATGGCTACACCTTC
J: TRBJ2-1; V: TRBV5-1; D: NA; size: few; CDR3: CASSSQTGSEQFF; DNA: TGCGCCAGCAGCTCCCAAACCGGGAGTGAGCAGTTCTTC
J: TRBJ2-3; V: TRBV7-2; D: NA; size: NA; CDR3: CASSLAGALTDTQYF; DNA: TGTGCCAGCAGCTTAGCAGGGGCCCTCACAGATACGCAGTATTTT
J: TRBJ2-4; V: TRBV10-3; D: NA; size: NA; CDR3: CAIEGLSFPLAKNIQYF; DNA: TGTGCCATCGAGGGACTTTCTTTCCCACTAGCCAAAAACATTCAGTACTTC
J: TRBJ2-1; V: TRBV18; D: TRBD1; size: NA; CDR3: CASSPKTGSAYEQFF; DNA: TGTGCCAGCTCACCAAAGACAGGGTCTGCGTATGAGCAGTTCTTC
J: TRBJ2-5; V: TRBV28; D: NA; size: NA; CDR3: CASTGRRRSVSQETQYF; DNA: TGTGCCAGCACCGGGCGCCGACGATCGGTTAGCCAAGAGACCCAGTACTTC
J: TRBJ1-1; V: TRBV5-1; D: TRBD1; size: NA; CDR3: CASSGTGQHEAFF; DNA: TGCGCCAGCAGTGGGACGGGACAGCATGAAGCTTTCTTT
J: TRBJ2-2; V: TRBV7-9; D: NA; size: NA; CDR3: CASSFLGVDGAGELFF; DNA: TGTGCCAGCAGCTTTTTGGGCGTAGACGGCGCCGGGGAGCTGTTTTTT
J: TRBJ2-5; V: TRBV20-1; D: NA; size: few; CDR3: CSAGGRETQYF; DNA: TGCAGTGCTGGAGGGCGGGAGACCCAGTACTTC
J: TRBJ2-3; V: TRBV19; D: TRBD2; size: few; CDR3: CASSIRTSGGASRDTQYF; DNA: TGTGCCAGTAGTATCAGGACTAGCGGGGGGGCCAGTAGAGATACGCAGTATTTT
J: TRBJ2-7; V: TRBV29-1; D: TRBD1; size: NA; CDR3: CSVRQGPYEQYF; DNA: TGCAGCGTACGACAGGGCCCTTACGAGCAGTACTTC
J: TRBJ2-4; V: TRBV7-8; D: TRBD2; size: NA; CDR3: CASSDGTSGGMAKNIQYF; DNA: TGTGCCAGCAGCGATGGGACTAGCGGAGGGATGGCCAAAAACATTCAGTACTTC
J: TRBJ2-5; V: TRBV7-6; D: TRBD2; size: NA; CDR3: CASSISTLPGLVTETQYF; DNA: TGTGCCAGCAGCATTAGTACCCTCCCGGGACTAGTGACGGAGACCCAGTACTTC
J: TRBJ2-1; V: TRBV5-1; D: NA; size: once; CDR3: CASRPLGQRLSNEQFF; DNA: TGCGCCAGCAGGCCGCTCGGACAGAGATTGTCCAATGAGCAGTTCTTC
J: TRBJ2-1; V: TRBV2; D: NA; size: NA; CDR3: CASISESYNEQFF; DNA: TGTGCCAGCATTTCTGAGTCCTACAATGAGCAGTTCTTC
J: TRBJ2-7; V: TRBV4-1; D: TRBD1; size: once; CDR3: CASSQFDRGGSEQYF; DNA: TGCGCCAGCAGCCAATTCGACAGGGGGGGGTCCGAGCAGTACTTC
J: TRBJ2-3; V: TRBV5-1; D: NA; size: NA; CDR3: CASSLPPTDTQYF; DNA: TGCGCCAGCAGCCTCCCCCCCACAGATACGCAGTATTTT
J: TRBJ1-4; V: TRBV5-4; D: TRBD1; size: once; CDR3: CASSQDRGLEKLFF; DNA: TGTGCCAGCAGCCAGGACAGGGGGCTTGAAAAACTGTTTTTT
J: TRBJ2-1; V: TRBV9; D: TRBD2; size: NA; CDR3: CASSLFPGLAVNEQFF; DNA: TGTGCCAGCAGCTTATTCCCGGGACTAGCGGTAAATGAGCAGTTCTTC
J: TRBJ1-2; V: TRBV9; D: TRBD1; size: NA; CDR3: CASSGQGAYGYTF; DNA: TGTGCCAGCAGTGGACAGGGGGCATATGGCTACACCTTC
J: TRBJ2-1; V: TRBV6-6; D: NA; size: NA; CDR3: CASRDWTDNEQFF; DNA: TGTGCCAGCAGGGACTGGACAGACAATGAGCAGTTCTTC
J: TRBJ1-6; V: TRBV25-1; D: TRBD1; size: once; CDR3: CASSRDSRSPLHF; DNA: TGTGCCAGCAGTCGGGACAGTCGGTCACCCCTCCACTTT
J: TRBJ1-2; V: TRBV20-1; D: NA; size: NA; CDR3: CSASSHYGYTF; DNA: TGCAGTGCTAGTTCTCATTATGGCTACACCTTC
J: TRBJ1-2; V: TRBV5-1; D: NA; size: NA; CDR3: CASGRRTAPGIYTF; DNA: TGCGCCAGCGGTCGCAGGACAGCGCCAGGCATCTACACCTTC
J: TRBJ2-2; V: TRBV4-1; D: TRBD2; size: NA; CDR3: CASSQDGRGRTGELFF; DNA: TGCGCCAGCAGCCAAGACGGGAGGGGACGAACCGGGGAGCTGTTTTTT
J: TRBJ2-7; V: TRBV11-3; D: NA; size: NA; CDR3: CASSLEGETGTEQYF; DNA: TGTGCCAGCAGCTTAGAGGGGGAGACAGGTACCGAGCAGTACTTC
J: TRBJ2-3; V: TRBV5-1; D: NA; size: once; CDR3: CASSPGAGTDTQYF; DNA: TGCGCCAGCAGCCCGGGCGCGGGGACAGATACGCAGTATTTT
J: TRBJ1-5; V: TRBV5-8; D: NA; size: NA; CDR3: CASTLNPQPQHF; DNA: TGTGCCAGCACCCTGAACCCTCAGCCCCAGCATTTT
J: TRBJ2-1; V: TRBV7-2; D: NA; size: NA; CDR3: CASSSSPSNEQFF; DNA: TGTGCCAGCAGCTCATCTCCTTCGAATGAGCAGTTCTTC
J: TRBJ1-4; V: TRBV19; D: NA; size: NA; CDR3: CASSIERGYYEKLFF; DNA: TGTGCCAGTAGTATTGAAAGGGGATATTATGAAAAACTGTTTTTT
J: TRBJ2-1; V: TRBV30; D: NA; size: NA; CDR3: CAWSARYNEQFF; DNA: TGTGCCTGGAGTGCTAGATACAATGAGCAGTTCTTC
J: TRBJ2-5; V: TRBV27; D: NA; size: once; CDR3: CASSHVEGAKTQYF; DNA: TGTGCCAGCAGCCACGTGGAGGGGGCCAAGACCCAGTACTTC